This is a list of T cell receptor beta chains from one sample in a study of regulatory T cells in long-lasting Graves disease. TCRdb reprocessed the multiplex PCR reads via MiXCR and lists one record per CDR3 protein. The sample shows around 250,000 distinct CDR3 sequences, around 18% of them seen only once. The same data also contributed to another study, on T cells in Graves' hyperthyroidism and ophthalmopathy.

The starting material was peripheral blood mononuclear cells (PBMCs), obtained at new diagnosis, from a patient treated with antithyroid drugs. Source of these receptors: a woman younger than 45 with Graves disease. The CDR3 runs from the conserved cysteine through the conserved F or W. Each record gives: J gene, V gene, CDR3 length, D gene, clone size, CDR3 DNA, CDR3 protein. The D gene is left open where the match is weak. The size of a clone is reported for some rows only, either as once, few or many, or as a class for expanded clones.

>TRBJ2-1|TRBV20-1|14|TRBD2|.
TGCAGTGCGGGGACTAGCGGGGGGGCGCGGGAGCAGTTCTTC
CSAGTSGGAREQFF
>TRBJ2-1|TRBV12-3/TRBV12-4|12|.|few
TGTGCCAGCAGTCCCGGGACCGCCGCGCAGTTCTTC
CASSPGTAAQFF
>TRBJ1-3|TRBV3-1|15|.|.
TGTGCCAGCAGCCCGACAGCTCTCTCTGGAAACACCATATATTTT
CASSPTALSGNTIYF
>TRBJ1-1|TRBV20-1|12|.|many
TGCAGTGCTAGAGATCAAAGGGCTTGGGCTTTCTTT
CSARDQRAWAFF
>TRBJ1-3|TRBV2|16|.|many
TGTGCCAGCAGAGACGTGGGGGGTCTCTCTGGAAACACCATATATTTT
CASRDVGGLSGNTIYF
>TRBJ2-2|TRBV3-1|14|.|many
TGTGCCAGCAGACTATTAGGCCTTACCGGGGAGCTGTTTTTT
CASRLLGLTGELFF
>TRBJ1-2|TRBV5-4|13|.|many
TGTGCCAGCAGTCAGAGGGAAATGTATGGCTACACCTTC
CASSQREMYGYTF
>TRBJ2-1|TRBV4-1|16|.|few
TGCGCCAGCAGCCCTTCGTCCCGGGACTTGTACGATGAGCAGTTCTTC
CASSPSSRDLYDEQFF
>TRBJ1-1|TRBV2|15|TRBD1|many
TGTGCCAGCAGTTTTAGGACAGGGGGCTCGCGTGAAGCTTTCTTT
CASSFRTGGSREAFF
>TRBJ2-3|TRBV5-6|16|TRBD2|many
TGTGCCAGCATCTTTAGGACTAGCGGATTCACAGATACGCAGTATTTT
CASIFRTSGFTDTQYF
>TRBJ2-2|TRBV5-1|14|.|few
TGCGCCAGCAAGAGACTAGATACGTACGGGGAGCTGTTTTTT
CASKRLDTYGELFF
>TRBJ1-1|TRBV18|13|.|.
TGTGCCAGCTCACCAGGGGGCAGGACTGAAGCTTTCTTT
CASSPGGRTEAFF
>TRBJ1-1|TRBV4-1|15|.|many
TGCGCCAGCAGCCCTCTAGTGAGGGTGAAAACTGAAGCTTTCTTT
CASSPLVRVKTEAFF
>TRBJ2-3|TRBV7-9|15|TRBD1|few
TGTGCCAGCAGCTTAGAACAGGGGCATGTGGGGGCGCAGTATTTT
CASSLEQGHVGAQYF
>TRBJ1-2|TRBV9|14|.|many
TGTGCCAGCAGCTCTCAGCCAGCAAACTATGGCTACACCTTC
CASSSQPANYGYTF
>TRBJ2-1|TRBV2|16|TRBD1|many
TGTGCCAGCTGGGGAGCCGGGACAGGCTCGAACAATGAGCAGTTCTTC
CASWGAGTGSNNEQFF
>TRBJ1-6|TRBV4-1|17|.|few
TGCGCCAGCAGCCTCGGCCGTCCGGGGAATTCGAATTCACCCCTCCACTTT
CASSLGRPGNSNSPLHF